The 19 T cell receptor beta chains below come from one sample, sequenced in a study of blood T cell repertoires in COVID-19. The protocol was immunoSEQ multiplex PCR, while the TCRdb copy is restricted to in-frame clones and leaves out a portion. Altogether 150,000 to 190,000 clones are present, about nine tenths being singletons, with the ten largest covering 2% to 3%. The sample comprised peripheral blood. These receptors originate from a woman in her 70s with acute or convalescent COVID-19.

Turning to this clone: Other DNA variants within this sample encode the same CDR3. This sequence joins TRBV3-1 (or the pseudogene TRBV3-2) and TRBJ2-1; no definite D call. The CDR3 length is 11 residues. Germline CDR1 and CDR2: LGHDT and YNNKEL (reference sequence). Trimming cost V 1 base and J 10 bases, with 5 bases left between them. The CDR3 loop is CASSQAREQFF. Written as DNA, the CDR3 is TGTGCCAGCAGCCAAGCCCGGGAGCAGTTCTTC.

This chain joins TRBV11-1 and TRBJ2-7; no clear D gene. Germline CDR1 is SGHAT and CDR2 is FQDESV (reference sequence). The CDR3 is made up of 13 amino acids. V was cut by 6 bases and J by 2 bases, with 11 bases left in between. The CDR3 region has the DNA TGTGCCAGCAGTCTGGCAGGAACCTACGAGCAGTACGTC. Translating it yields CASSLAGTYEQYV.

The V gene is TRBV20-1, the J gene TRBJ2-5; no definite D call. Trimming shortened V by 5 bases and J by 3 bases, and 4 bases separated the two germline ends. The CDR3 is 10 amino acids. CDR1 and CDR2 (germline): DFQATT, SNEGSKA (reference sequence). CDR3 sequence: CSALKETQYF. The CDR3 DNA follows: TGCAGTGCTTTAAAAGAGACCCAGTACTTC.

The V call is TRBV19, the J call TRBJ1-6, with a weak D call TRBD1 (5 bases). Germline values: CDR1 LNHDA, CDR2 SQIVND (reference sequence). V was pared by 7 bases and J by 3 bases, with 16 bases between. The CDR3 consists of 16 residues. The CDR3 nucleotides are TGTGCCAGTACATTTCGGCAGGGCCTCTATAATTCACCCCTCCACTTT. As protein: CASTFRQGLYNSPLHF.

The gene calls are TRBV27 and TRBJ2-3, with a weak D call TRBD1 (5 bases). Trimming removed 6 bases from V and 8 bases from J, with 18 bases in between. The germline V gene encodes CDR1 MNHEY and CDR2 SMNVEV (reference sequence). This CDR3 has 14 residues. CDR3 region: CASRPQPLGVTQYF. In DNA form, the CDR3 reads TGTGCCAGCAGGCCCCAACCTCTAGGGGTTACGCAGTATTTT.

CDR3 in DNA: TGTGCCAGCAGTTACGGCGGGCGATACGAGCAGTACTTC. This gives the protein CASSYGGRYEQYF. The rearrangement uses TRBV6-2 or TRBV6-3 and TRBJ2-7; D may be TRBD2 (5 bases). This CDR3 comprises 13 residues. Germline V gene lookup returns CDR1 MNHEY and CDR2 SVGEGT. V was cut by 2 bases and J by 4 bases, with 9 bases left in between.

The J gene is TRBJ2-1, the V gene TRBV3-1 (or the pseudogene TRBV3-2), with 7 bases fitting TRBD1. This CDR3 region has 15 residues. Germline trimming cut 4 bases from V and 2 bases from J; bases unmatched to any gene: 5. The germline CDR1 and CDR2 sequences are LGHDT and YNNKEL (reference sequence). The CDR3 nucleotides are TGTGCCAGCAGCCCAGGGGGTCAGGCCTACAATGAGCAGTTCTTC. This codes for CASSPGGQAYNEQFF.

V and J are TRBV5-1 and TRBJ1-4; possibly TRBD1 for D (5 bases). V shed 4 bases and J shed 5 bases, with 12 bases lying between them. The CDR3 has 14 amino acids. In germline, CDR1 is SGHRS, CDR2 YFSETQ. The CDR3 protein is CASSSGTANEKLFF. DNA for the CDR3: TGCGCCAGCAGCAGCGGGACTGCAAATGAAAAACTGTTTTTT.

The rearrangement links TRBV5-1 to TRBJ1-1; 9 bases map to TRBD1. Trimming cost V 4 bases and J 0 bases; bases outside gene matches: 7. CDR3 length: 16 residues. Looked up from germline, CDR1 is SGHRS and CDR2 is YFSETQ. The DNA of the CDR3 is TGCGCCAGCAGCCTGGGACAGGGTTCCATGAACACTGAAGCTTTCTTT. Its protein product is CASSLGQGSMNTEAFF.

The gene calls are TRBV2 and TRBJ1-2; 11 bases map to TRBD1. The CDR3 has 15 amino acids. CDR1 and CDR2 (germline): SNHLY, FYNNEI. J was trimmed by 4 bases and V by 8 bases; bases with no gene match: 9. The CDR3 sequence: CASFLGQGAGYGYTF. CDR3 bases: TGTGCCAGCTTTCTTGGACAGGGGGCCGGCTATGGCTACACCTTC.

The rearrangement links TRBV11-2 to TRBJ1-1, with 7 bases identical to TRBD1. The length of the CDR3 is 16 residues. Germline V gene sequence: CDR1 SGHAT, CDR2 FQNNGV. J was trimmed by 0 bases and V by 6 bases; bases with no gene match: 10. CDR3 nucleotides: TGTGCCAGCAGAAAAGACAGGGTCGGAGTGAACACTGAAGCTTTCTTT. This gives the protein CASRKDRVGVNTEAFF. Drawing the rest from reference TRBV11-2 and TRBJ1-1, the complete variable domain is EAGVAQSPRYKIIEKRQSVAFWCNPISGHATLYWYQQILGQGPKLLIQFQNNGVVDDSQLPKDRFSAERLKGVDSTLKIQPAKLEDSAVYLCASRKDRVGVNTEAFFGQGTRLTVV.

The chain joins TRBV2 to TRBJ2-5; 9 nucleotides match TRBD1. V shed 4 bases, J shed 3 bases, and the junction held 3 bases outside the gene matches. Germline V gene sequence: CDR1 SNHLY, CDR2 FYNNEI. The CDR3 runs 14 residues. The CDR3 nucleotides are TGTGCCAGCAGTGCCGACAGGGGGGAAGAGACCCAGTACTTC. This gives the protein CASSADRGEETQYF.

This chain joins TRBV13 and TRBJ2-1, with a tentative D call TRBD2 (6 bases). Germline V gene lookup returns CDR1 PRHDT and CDR2 FYEKMQ (reference sequence). The V gene lost 5 bases and the J gene lost 9 bases, with 20 bases spanning the gap. The CDR3 sequence is 15 residues long. In DNA form, the CDR3 reads TGTGCCAGCAGCCGGGGGACTGGGCTCACAGGTGAGCAGTTCTTC. Protein product: CASSRGTGLTGEQFF.

V usage is TRBV5-1 and J usage is TRBJ1-4; TRBD1 matches at 10 bases. V shed 0 bases and J 4 bases; nucleotides not matched to a gene: 9. Germline-derived CDR1 and CDR2 are SGHRS and YFSETQ. This CDR3 is 18 amino acids long. Here the CDR3 DNA reads TGCGCCAGCAGCTTGGGCCGGACAGGGGGGAAGAGTAATGAAAAACTGTTTTTT. This translates into CASSLGRTGGKSNEKLFF.

The chain is built from TRBV12-3 or TRBV12-4 and TRBJ2-1; TRBD2 matches at 7 bases. This CDR3 spans 12 amino acids. The V segment lost 8 bases and the J segment 5 bases; nucleotides outside the gene matches: 3. The CDR3 DNA reads as TGTGCCAGCGCCCGGGGGGACAATGAGCAGTTCTTC. Protein sequence: CASARGDNEQFF.

The CDR3 DNA is TGTGCCAGCAGCCAAGGACTAGCGGGGTTAAATGAGCAGTTCTTC. Amino acid sequence: CASSQGLAGLNEQFF. The chain combines TRBV11-2 with TRBJ2-1; 12 bases line up with TRBD2. The ends lost 5 bases at V and 7 bases at J; junction bases unmatched: 6. This CDR3 is 15 amino acids long. The germline CDR1 and CDR2 sequences are SGHAT and FQNNGV.

The chain carries TRBV7-9 and TRBJ1-2; 9 nucleotides line up with TRBD1. V dropped 5 bases and J dropped 2; count of bases not matched to a gene: 3. Germline CDR1 and CDR2: SEHNR and FQNEAQ (reference sequence). The CDR3 runs to 14 residues. The CDR3 bases are TGTGCCAGCAGCCGCGACAGGGGGAACTATGGCTACACCTTC. Translation gives CASSRDRGNYGYTF.

The J gene is TRBJ2-7, the V gene TRBV4-1; D may be TRBD2 (6 bases). CDR3 length: 16 amino acids. The V and J ends lost 6 bases and 4 bases respectively, with 22 bases between them. Germline lookup yields CDR1 MGHRA and CDR2 YSYEKL. The CDR3 sequence is CASRTPLDYPTYEQYF. Here the CDR3 DNA reads TGCGCCAGCAGGACTCCCCTGGACTACCCGACATACGAGCAGTACTTC.

The V and J genes are TRBV28 and TRBJ1-4, with 8 bases matching TRBD1. V was pared by 6 bases and J by 3 bases, with 3 bases of the junction left unmatched. The CDR3 runs to 14 residues. The germline CDR1 and CDR2 sequences are MDHEN and SYDVKM. As DNA, the CDR3 is TGTGCCAGCAGCACAGGGGGGCCTAATGAAAAACTGTTTTTT. Protein product: CASSTGGPNEKLFF.